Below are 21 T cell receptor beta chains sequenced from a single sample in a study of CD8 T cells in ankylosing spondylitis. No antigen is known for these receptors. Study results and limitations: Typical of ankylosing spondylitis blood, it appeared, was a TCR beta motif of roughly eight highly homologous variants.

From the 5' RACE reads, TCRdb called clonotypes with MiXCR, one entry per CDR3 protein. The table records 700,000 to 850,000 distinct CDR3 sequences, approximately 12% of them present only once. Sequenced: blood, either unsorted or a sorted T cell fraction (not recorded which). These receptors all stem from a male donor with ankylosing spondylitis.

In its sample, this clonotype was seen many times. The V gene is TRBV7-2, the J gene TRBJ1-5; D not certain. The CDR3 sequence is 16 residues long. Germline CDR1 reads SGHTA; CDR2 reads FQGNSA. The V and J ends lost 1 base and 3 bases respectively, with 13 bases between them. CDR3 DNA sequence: TGTGCCAGCAGCTTAGGGGCGGCTATCCACAATCAGCCCCAGCATTTT. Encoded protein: CASSLGAAIHNQPQHF.

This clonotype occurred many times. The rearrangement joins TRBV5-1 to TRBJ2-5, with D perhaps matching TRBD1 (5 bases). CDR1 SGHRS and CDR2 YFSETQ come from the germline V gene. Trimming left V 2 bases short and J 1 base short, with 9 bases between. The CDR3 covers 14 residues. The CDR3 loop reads CASSFDSIQETQYF. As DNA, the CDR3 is TGCGCCAGCAGCTTCGACAGCATCCAAGAGACCCAGTACTTC.

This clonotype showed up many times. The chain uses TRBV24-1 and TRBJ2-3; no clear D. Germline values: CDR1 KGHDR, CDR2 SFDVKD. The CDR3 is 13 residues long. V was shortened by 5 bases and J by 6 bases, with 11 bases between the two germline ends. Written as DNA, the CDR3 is TGTGCCACCAGTGGATTACCAAAGGATACGCAGTATTTT. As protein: CATSGLPKDTQYF.

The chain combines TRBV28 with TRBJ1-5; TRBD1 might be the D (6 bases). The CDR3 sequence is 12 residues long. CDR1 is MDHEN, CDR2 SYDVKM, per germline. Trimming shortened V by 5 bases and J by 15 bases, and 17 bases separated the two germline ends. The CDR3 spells CASSAAGELRHF. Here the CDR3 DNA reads TGTGCCAGCAGTGCGGCAGGGGAGCTACGGCATTTT.

CDR3 coding DNA: TGTGCCACCAGTTTGCGCCTTTTCTACGAGCAGTACTTC. It specifies CATSLRLFYEQYF. This chain uses TRBV15 with TRBJ2-7; D gene ambiguous. Trimming removed 6 bases from V and 3 bases from J, with 12 bases in between. The CDR3 totals 13 residues. CDR1 and CDR2 (germline): LNHNV, YYDKDF (reference sequence).

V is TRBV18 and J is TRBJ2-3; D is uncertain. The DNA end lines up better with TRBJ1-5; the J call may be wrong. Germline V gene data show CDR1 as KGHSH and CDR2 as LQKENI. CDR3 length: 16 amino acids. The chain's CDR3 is CASSPAGSTTTDTQHF. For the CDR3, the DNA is TGTGCCAGCTCACCTGCGGGCTCTACTACCACAGATACGCAGCATTTT.

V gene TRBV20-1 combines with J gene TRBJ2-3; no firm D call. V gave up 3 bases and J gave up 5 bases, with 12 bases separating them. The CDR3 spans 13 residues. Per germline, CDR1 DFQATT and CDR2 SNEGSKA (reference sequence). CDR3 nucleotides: TGCAGTGCTAGTATGGGCGGCGGAGATACGCAGTATTTT. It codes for CSASMGGGDTQYF.

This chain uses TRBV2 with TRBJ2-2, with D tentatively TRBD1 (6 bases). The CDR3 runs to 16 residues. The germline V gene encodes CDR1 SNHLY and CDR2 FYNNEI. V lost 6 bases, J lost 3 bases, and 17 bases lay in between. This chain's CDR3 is CASRDSHETYTGELFF. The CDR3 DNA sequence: TGTGCCAGCAGGGACAGCCACGAGACTTACACCGGGGAGCTGTTTTTT.

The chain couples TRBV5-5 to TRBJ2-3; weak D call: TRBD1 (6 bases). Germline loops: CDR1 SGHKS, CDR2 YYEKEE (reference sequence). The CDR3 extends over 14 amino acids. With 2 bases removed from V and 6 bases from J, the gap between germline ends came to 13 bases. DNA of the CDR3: TGTGCCAGCAGCTTTGACCGAGGGGGTGATACGCAGTATTTT. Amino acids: CASSFDRGGDTQYF.

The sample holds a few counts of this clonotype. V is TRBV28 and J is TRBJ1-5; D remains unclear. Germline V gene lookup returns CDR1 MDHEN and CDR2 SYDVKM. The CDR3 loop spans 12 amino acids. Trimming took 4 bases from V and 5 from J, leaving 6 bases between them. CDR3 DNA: TGTGCCAGCAGTTCCTTCTATCAGCCCCAGCATTTT. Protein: CASSSFYQPQHF.

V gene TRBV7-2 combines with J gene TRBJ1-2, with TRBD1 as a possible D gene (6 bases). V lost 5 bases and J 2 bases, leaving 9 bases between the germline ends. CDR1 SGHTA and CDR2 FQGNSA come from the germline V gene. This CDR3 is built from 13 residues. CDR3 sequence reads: CASSKGGNYGYTF. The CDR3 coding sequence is TGTGCCAGCAGCAAAGGGGGAAACTATGGCTACACCTTC. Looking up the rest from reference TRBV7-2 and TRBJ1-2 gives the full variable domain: GAGVSQSPSNKVTEKGKDVELRCDPISGHTALYWYRQSLGQGLEFLIYFQGNSAPDKSGLPSDRFSAERTGGSVSTLTIQRTQQEDSAVYLCASSKGGNYGYTFGSGTRLTVV.

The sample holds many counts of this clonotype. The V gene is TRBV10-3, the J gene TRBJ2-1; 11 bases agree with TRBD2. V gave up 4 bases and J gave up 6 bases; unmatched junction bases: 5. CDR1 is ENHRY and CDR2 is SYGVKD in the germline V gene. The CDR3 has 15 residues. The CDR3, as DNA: TGTGCCATCAGTGCGGGACTAGCGGTTATCAATGAGCAGTTCTTC. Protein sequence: CAISAGLAVINEQFF.

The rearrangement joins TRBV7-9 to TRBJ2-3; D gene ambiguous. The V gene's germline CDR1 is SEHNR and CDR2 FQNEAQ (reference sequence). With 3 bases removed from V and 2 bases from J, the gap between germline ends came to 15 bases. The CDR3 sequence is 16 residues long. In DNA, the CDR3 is TGTGCCAGCAGCTTTGCTGGGCGCGGTGTCACAGATACGCAGTATTTT. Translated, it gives CASSFAGRGVTDTQYF.

The CDR3 spells CASSNYGTRAGELFF. In DNA, the CDR3 is TGTGCCAGCAGCAACTACGGGACTAGAGCCGGGGAGCTGTTTTTT. The chain couples TRBV5-5 to TRBJ2-2; 8 bases are shared with TRBD2. Germline V CDR1 and CDR2: SGHKS, YYEKEE (reference sequence). The J segment lost 6 bases and the V segment lost 4 bases, leaving 8 bases of the junction unmatched. The length of the CDR3 is 15 residues.

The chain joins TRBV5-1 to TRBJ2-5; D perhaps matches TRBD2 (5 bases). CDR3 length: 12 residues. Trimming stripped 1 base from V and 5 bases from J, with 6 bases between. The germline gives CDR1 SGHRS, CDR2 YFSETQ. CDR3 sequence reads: CASSLPGETQYF. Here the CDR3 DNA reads TGCGCCAGCAGCTTGCCGGGGGAGACCCAGTACTTC.

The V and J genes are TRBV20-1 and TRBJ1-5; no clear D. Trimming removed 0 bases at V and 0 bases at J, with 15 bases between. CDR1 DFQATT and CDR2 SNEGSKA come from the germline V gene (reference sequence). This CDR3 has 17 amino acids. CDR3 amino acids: CSARDWSGPYSNQPQHF. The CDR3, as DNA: TGCAGTGCTAGAGATTGGTCTGGGCCTTATAGCAATCAGCCCCAGCATTTT.

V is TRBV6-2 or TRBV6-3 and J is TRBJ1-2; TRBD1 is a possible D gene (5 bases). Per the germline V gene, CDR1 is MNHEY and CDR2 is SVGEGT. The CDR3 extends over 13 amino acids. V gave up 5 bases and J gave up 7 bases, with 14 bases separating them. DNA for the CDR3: TGTGCCAGCAGTCGAGGACAAGCAGGTGGCTACACCTTC. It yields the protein CASSRGQAGGYTF.

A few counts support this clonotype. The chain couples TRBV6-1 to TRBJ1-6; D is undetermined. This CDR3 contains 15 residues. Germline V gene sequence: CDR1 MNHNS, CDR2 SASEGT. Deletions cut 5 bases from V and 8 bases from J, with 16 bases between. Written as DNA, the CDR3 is TGTGCCAGCAGTCATCCCGGGCCAGATTATTCACCCCTCCACTTT. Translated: CASSHPGPDYSPLHF.

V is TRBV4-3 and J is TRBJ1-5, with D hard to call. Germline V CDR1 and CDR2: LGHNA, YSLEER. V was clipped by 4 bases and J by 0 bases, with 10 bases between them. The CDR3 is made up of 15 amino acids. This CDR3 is CASSRKAYSNQPQHF. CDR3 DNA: TGCGCCAGCAGCCGGAAGGCATATAGCAATCAGCCCCAGCATTTT.

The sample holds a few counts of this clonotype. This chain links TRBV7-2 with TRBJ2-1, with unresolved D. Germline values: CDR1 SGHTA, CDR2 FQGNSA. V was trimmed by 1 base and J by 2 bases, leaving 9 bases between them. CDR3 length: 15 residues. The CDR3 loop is CASSLVGEPYNEQFF. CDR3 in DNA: TGTGCCAGCAGCTTAGTCGGAGAACCCTACAATGAGCAGTTCTTC.

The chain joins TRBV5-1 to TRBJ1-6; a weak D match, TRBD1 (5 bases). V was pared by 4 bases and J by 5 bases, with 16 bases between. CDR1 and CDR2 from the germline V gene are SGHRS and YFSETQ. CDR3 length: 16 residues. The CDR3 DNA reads TGCGCCAGCAGCCTCGACACTCCAGGGAATAATTCACCCCTCCACTTT. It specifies CASSLDTPGNNSPLHF.